This T cell receptor (beta chain) was found in a study of shared clonotypes between healthy human individuals. Clones were read by immunoSEQ multiplex PCR, and TCRdb kept only the in-frame ones, dropping some. The top ten hold more than 0.9% of the sample, which has over a million clones, over 95% seen once. The CDR3 loop spans 14 amino acids. Trimming removed 7 bases at V and 0 bases at J, with 13 bases between. CDR1 and CDR2 from the germline V gene are MNHNS and SASEGT. This clone has only one observation. This TCR derives from a man aged 25 to 40 in good health. The specimen sequenced was naive CD4+ T cells sorted from blood. Subset in this sample: CD45RA+ positively selected. This chain links TRBV6-1 with TRBJ2-7; no clear D gene. In DNA form, the CDR3 reads TGTGCCAGCACCGAACGTGGCACCTCCTACGAGCAGTACTTC. Translation: CASTERGTSYEQYF.